This T cell receptor beta chain was sequenced during a study of blood T cell repertoires in COVID-19. Original handling: Using reference gene primer amplification, nucleated cell counts were estimated. Repertoires were generated with immunoSEQ multiplex PCR, while TCRdb's copy carries only in-frame clones and drops some. The V and J calls and clone size come from that table; D and trimming were worked out from the DNA. The sample has hundreds of thousands of clones, approximately 92% seen once. Those enrolled, adults aged about 18 to 95 years, came from about two dozen US areas. Cohort allocation depended upon clinical history that participants reported. Donors of Cohort 3 who recovered were those that had two negative PCRs, clearance, or symptom resolution. This TCR came from a young man who had recovered from COVID-19. The specimen sequenced was PBMCs or T cells enriched from blood (not recorded which).

DNA of the CDR3: TGCAGTGCTAGTCGGGACACCTATGGCTACACCTTC. This codes for CSASRDTYGYTF. The V call is TRBV20-1, the J call TRBJ1-2; D might be TRBD1 (6 bases). This CDR3 region has 12 residues. Germline CDR1 and CDR2: DFQATT and SNEGSKA (reference sequence). V shed 3 bases and J shed 4 bases, with 9 bases lying between them.